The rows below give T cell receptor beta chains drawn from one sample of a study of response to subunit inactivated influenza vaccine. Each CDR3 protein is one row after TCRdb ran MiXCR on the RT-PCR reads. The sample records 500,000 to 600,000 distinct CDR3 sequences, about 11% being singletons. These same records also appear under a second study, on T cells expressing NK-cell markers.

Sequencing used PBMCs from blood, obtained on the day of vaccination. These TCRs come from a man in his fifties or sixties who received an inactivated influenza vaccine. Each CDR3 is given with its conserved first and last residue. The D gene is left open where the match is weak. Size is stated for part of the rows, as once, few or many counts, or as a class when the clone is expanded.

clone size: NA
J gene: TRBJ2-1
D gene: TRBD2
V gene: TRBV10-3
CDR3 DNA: TGTGCCATCAGCGGGACTAGCGGAAAATACAATGAGCAGTTCTTC
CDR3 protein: CAISGTSGKYNEQFF

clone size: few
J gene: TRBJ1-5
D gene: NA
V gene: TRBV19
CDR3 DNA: TGTGCCAGTACCCCGACAGGTAATAGCAATCAGCCCCAGCATTTT
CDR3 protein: CASTPTGNSNQPQHF

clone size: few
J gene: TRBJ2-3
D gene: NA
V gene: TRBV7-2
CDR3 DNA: TGTGCCAGCAGCTTAATGTGGGGGGAACTCACAGATACGCAGTATTTT
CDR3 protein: CASSLMWGELTDTQYF

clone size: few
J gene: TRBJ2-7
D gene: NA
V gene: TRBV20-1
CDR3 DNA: TGCAGTGCTTACGAGGGGGGGGATTCCTACGAGCAGTACTTC
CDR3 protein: CSAYEGGDSYEQYF

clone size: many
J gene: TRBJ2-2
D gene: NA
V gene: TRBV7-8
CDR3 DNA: TGTGCCAGCAGCTCCACGGGGTTTTGGCCCGGGGAGCTGTTTTTT
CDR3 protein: CASSSTGFWPGELFF

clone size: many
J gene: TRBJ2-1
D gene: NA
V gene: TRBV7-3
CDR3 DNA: TGTGCCAGCAGCCCGGGAGCGACGTACAATGAGCAGTTCTTC
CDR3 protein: CASSPGATYNEQFF

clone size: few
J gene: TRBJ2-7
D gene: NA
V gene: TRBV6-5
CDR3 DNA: TGTGCCAGCAGTTACTCGCAGGGGGGTGAGCAGTACTTC
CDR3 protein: CASSYSQGGEQYF

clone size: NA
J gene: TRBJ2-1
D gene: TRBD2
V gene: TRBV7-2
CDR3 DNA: TGTGCCAGCAGCGCTAGCGGGGGGAGATACAATGAGCAGTTCTTC
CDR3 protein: CASSASGGRYNEQFF

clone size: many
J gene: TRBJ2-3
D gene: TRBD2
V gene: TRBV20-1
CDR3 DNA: TGCAGTGTCACCTTGCCGGGACTAGCGGGATTCACAGATACGCAGTATTTT
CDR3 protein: CSVTLPGLAGFTDTQYF

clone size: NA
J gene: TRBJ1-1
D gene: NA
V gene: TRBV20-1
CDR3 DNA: TGCAGTGCGCCTGTAGGGGACGACACTGAAGCTTTCTTT
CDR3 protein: CSAPVGDDTEAFF